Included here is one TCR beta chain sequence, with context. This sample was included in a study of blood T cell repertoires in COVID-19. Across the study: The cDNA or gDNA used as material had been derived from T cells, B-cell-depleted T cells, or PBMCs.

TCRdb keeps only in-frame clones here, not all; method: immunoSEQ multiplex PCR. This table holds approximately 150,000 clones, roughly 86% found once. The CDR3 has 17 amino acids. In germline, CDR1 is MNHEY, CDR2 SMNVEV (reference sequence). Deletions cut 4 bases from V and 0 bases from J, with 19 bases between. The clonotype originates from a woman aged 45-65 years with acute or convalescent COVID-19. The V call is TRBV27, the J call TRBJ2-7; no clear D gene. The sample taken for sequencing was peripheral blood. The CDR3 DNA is TGTGCCAGCAGTTCCTCCGACTCCTACGCTCCCTCCTACGAGCAGTACTTC. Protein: CASSSSDSYAPSYEQYF.